The present entry profiles one T cell receptor (beta chain) with its context. Its antigen is currently unknown. This record belongs to a study of cytomegalovirus exposure and HLA in healthy donors. Study results and limitations: It was reported that the classifier diagnosed cytomegalovirus status with high specificity and sensitivity in both the original and validation cohorts.

Only in-frame clones appear in the TCRdb table, and some are missing; sequencing was by immunoSEQ multiplex PCR. The sample lists 100,000 to 150,000 clones; around 94% were seen once. The source material was PBMCs. The sequence was obtained from a woman between 18 and 29 years old in good health and CMV-seronegative.

The CDR3 coding sequence is TGTGCCATCAGTGGCCCTTCCGGGACTAGCGGAAACAATGAGCAGTTCTTC. Its translation: CAISGPSGTSGNNEQFF. The rearrangement links TRBV10-3 to TRBJ2-1; 11 bases map to TRBD2. The CDR3 extends over 17 amino acids. The germline gives CDR1 ENHRY, CDR2 SYGVKD. V lost 4 bases and J lost 5; bases outside the gene matches: 10.